The following is a TCR beta chain sequence with its context. These data originate in a study of blood T cell repertoires in COVID-19. Sequencing was performed with immunoSEQ multiplex PCR; in TCRdb, only in-frame clones are kept and a portion is missing. The sample has roughly 300,000 clones, more than 80% seen once. Sequencing was performed on PBMCs or T cells enriched from blood (not recorded which). The TCR comes from a woman in her twenties or thirties who had recovered from COVID-19.

The CDR3 bases are TGTGCCAGTAGAGAGCGGGGGAGAGCCGGGGAGCTGTTTTTT. Protein product: CASRERGRAGELFF. The rearrangement joins TRBV19 to TRBJ2-2, with TRBD2 identical over 8 bases. Germline-derived CDR1 and CDR2 are LNHDA and SQIVND (reference sequence). With 6 bases clipped from V and 6 bases from J, the junction kept 6 bases outside the gene matches. The CDR3 totals 14 residues. The whole variable domain, remainder taken from reference TRBV19 and TRBJ2-2, is DGGITQSPKYLFRKEGQNVTLSCEQNLNHDAMYWYRQDPGQGLRLIYYSQIVNDFQKGDIAEGYSVSREKKESFPLTVTSAQKNPTAFYLCASRERGRAGELFFGEGSRLTVL.